Listed below are T cell receptor beta chains from one sample, sequenced in a study of T cells in Graves' hyperthyroidism and ophthalmopathy. TCRdb called the multiplex PCR reads again in MiXCR, with one record for every CDR3 protein. The sample lists under 700,000 distinct CDR3 sequences, 16% occurring once. Sequenced material: blood. The source is a woman aged 18-29 years with Graves' hyperthyroidism. The CDR3 runs from the conserved cysteine through the conserved F or W. The D gene is left open where the match is weak. Clone size is not always given. Where it is, it says once, few, many or a class for expanded clones.

v_gene: TRBV7-2; abundance: -; j_gene: TRBJ2-5; d_gene: -; CDR3aa: CASSLRGQLPQETQYF; CDR3nt: TGTGCCAGCAGCTTAAGGGGTCAGCTCCCACAAGAGACCCAGTACTTC
v_gene: TRBV6-2/TRBV6-3; abundance: -; j_gene: TRBJ1-5; d_gene: -; CDR3aa: CASRGDELEDQPQHF; CDR3nt: TGTGCCAGCAGGGGGGATGAACTTGAGGATCAGCCCCAGCATTTT
v_gene: TRBV12-3/TRBV12-4; abundance: many; j_gene: TRBJ2-3; d_gene: TRBD2; CDR3aa: CASSFTAGGLGTDTQYF; CDR3nt: TGTGCCAGCAGTTTCACTGCGGGGGGGCTCGGCACAGATACGCAGTATTTT
v_gene: TRBV5-1; abundance: few; j_gene: TRBJ2-1; d_gene: TRBD1; CDR3aa: CASSTGTGYSEQFF; CDR3nt: TGCGCCAGCAGCACCGGGACAGGTTACTCTGAGCAGTTCTTC
v_gene: TRBV27; abundance: -; j_gene: TRBJ2-7; d_gene: -; CDR3aa: CASSHYGHQGNLYERYF; CDR3nt: TGTGCCAGCAGTCATTACGGGCATCAGGGGAATCTCTACGAGCGGTACTTC
v_gene: TRBV12-3/TRBV12-4; abundance: many; j_gene: TRBJ2-5; d_gene: TRBD1; CDR3aa: CASIPGTGAWETQYF; CDR3nt: TGTGCCAGCATCCCTGGGACAGGGGCCTGGGAGACCCAGTACTTC
v_gene: TRBV6-1; abundance: -; j_gene: TRBJ2-1; d_gene: TRBD2; CDR3aa: CASSQTSANEQFF; CDR3nt: TGTGCCAGCAGTCAGACTAGCGCGAATGAGCAGTTCTTC
v_gene: TRBV20-1; abundance: many; j_gene: TRBJ2-1; d_gene: TRBD2; CDR3aa: CSVAIAGAYNEQFF; CDR3nt: TGCAGTGTAGCTATAGCGGGGGCCTACAATGAGCAGTTCTTC
v_gene: TRBV4-1; abundance: -; j_gene: TRBJ1-6; d_gene: -; CDR3aa: CASSPLPYSPLHF; CDR3nt: TGCGCCAGCAGCCCCTTGCCTTATTCACCCCTCCACTTT
v_gene: TRBV18; abundance: few; j_gene: TRBJ1-2; d_gene: TRBD1; CDR3aa: CASSPGQGPNYGYTF; CDR3nt: TGTGCCAGCTCACCGGGACAGGGCCCTAACTATGGCTACACCTTC
v_gene: TRBV29-1; abundance: -; j_gene: TRBJ2-5; d_gene: -; CDR3aa: CSVPARGQETQYF; CDR3nt: TGCAGCGTCCCGGCGAGGGGCCAAGAGACCCAGTACTTC
v_gene: TRBV7-9; abundance: few; j_gene: TRBJ2-5; d_gene: TRBD1; CDR3aa: CASSRRDRVWETQYF; CDR3nt: TGTGCCAGCAGCCGCCGGGACAGGGTATGGGAGACCCAGTACTTC
v_gene: TRBV5-1; abundance: -; j_gene: TRBJ1-2; d_gene: -; CDR3aa: CASSLGTNGYTF; CDR3nt: TGCGCCAGCAGCTTGGGCACCAATGGCTACACCTTC
v_gene: TRBV7-2; abundance: many; j_gene: TRBJ2-5; d_gene: -; CDR3aa: CASSLGYKAEARKTQYF; CDR3nt: TGTGCCAGCAGCTTAGGATACAAAGCGGAAGCTAGAAAGACCCAGTACTTC
v_gene: TRBV9; abundance: once; j_gene: TRBJ2-3; d_gene: -; CDR3aa: CASSVVGSSDTQYF; CDR3nt: TGTGCCAGCAGCGTAGTGGGCTCTTCAGATACGCAGTATTTT
v_gene: TRBV20-1; abundance: many; j_gene: TRBJ1-2; d_gene: TRBD1; CDR3aa: CSARVGDSYGYTF; CDR3nt: TGCAGTGCTAGAGTTGGGGACAGCTATGGCTACACCTTC
v_gene: TRBV6-1; abundance: -; j_gene: TRBJ2-3; d_gene: TRBD2; CDR3aa: CASIAGTSDSPDTQYF; CDR3nt: TGTGCCAGCATCGCCGGGACTAGCGATAGTCCAGATACGCAGTATTTT
v_gene: TRBV7-2; abundance: many; j_gene: TRBJ2-7; d_gene: TRBD1; CDR3aa: CASSKGTGGSEQYF; CDR3nt: TGTGCCAGCAGCAAAGGGACAGGGGGGTCCGAGCAGTACTTC
v_gene: TRBV24-1; abundance: -; j_gene: TRBJ2-7; d_gene: -; CDR3aa: CATAPNDYEQYF; CDR3nt: TGTGCCACCGCGCCGAACGACTACGAGCAGTACTTC
v_gene: TRBV5-1; abundance: few; j_gene: TRBJ2-7; d_gene: -; CDR3aa: CASSLVVPTDEQYF; CDR3nt: TGCGCCAGCAGCTTGGTGGTACCCACCGACGAGCAGTACTTC
v_gene: TRBV28; abundance: many; j_gene: TRBJ1-5; d_gene: -; CDR3aa: CASSFHGTWDSNQPQHF; CDR3nt: TGTGCCAGCAGTTTCCACGGGACCTGGGATAGCAATCAGCCCCAGCATTTT
v_gene: TRBV12-3/TRBV12-4; abundance: -; j_gene: TRBJ1-1; d_gene: TRBD1; CDR3aa: CASSFGTGANTEAFF; CDR3nt: TGTGCCAGCAGTTTTGGGACAGGGGCTAACACTGAAGCTTTCTTT
v_gene: TRBV5-1; abundance: -; j_gene: TRBJ2-5; d_gene: TRBD2; CDR3aa: CASRGGNNKVETQYF; CDR3nt: TGCGCCAGCCGCGGGGGTAATAATAAAGTAGAGACCCAGTACTTC
v_gene: TRBV6-1; abundance: many; j_gene: TRBJ2-5; d_gene: TRBD2; CDR3aa: CASSTLAGGQETQYF; CDR3nt: TGTGCCAGCAGTACGCTAGCGGGGGGACAAGAGACCCAGTACTTC
v_gene: TRBV5-1; abundance: -; j_gene: TRBJ2-5; d_gene: -; CDR3aa: CAGSSRPPYQETQYF; CDR3nt: TGCGCCGGCAGCTCGAGACCCCCTTACCAAGAGACCCAGTACTTC
v_gene: TRBV2; abundance: many; j_gene: TRBJ2-7; d_gene: TRBD2; CDR3aa: CASSEKISGGHEQYF; CDR3nt: TGTGCCAGCAGTGAAAAGATTAGCGGGGGCCACGAGCAGTACTTC
v_gene: TRBV13; abundance: many; j_gene: TRBJ1-1; d_gene: -; CDR3aa: CASSLQNTEAFF; CDR3nt: TGTGCCAGCAGCCTACAGAACACTGAAGCTTTCTTT
v_gene: TRBV27; abundance: many; j_gene: TRBJ2-7; d_gene: -; CDR3aa: CASSTAAGRSSYEQYF; CDR3nt: TGTGCCAGCAGCACGGCCGCAGGACGGAGCTCCTACGAGCAGTACTTC
v_gene: TRBV7-8; abundance: few; j_gene: TRBJ2-5; d_gene: TRBD2; CDR3aa: CASSLREGETQYF; CDR3nt: TGTGCCAGCAGCTTGCGGGAGGGAGAGACCCAGTACTTC
v_gene: TRBV2; abundance: many; j_gene: TRBJ2-1; d_gene: TRBD2; CDR3aa: CASRVAGLPRNEQFF; CDR3nt: TGTGCCAGCAGAGTAGCGGGCCTCCCTAGGAATGAGCAGTTCTTC
v_gene: TRBV28; abundance: many; j_gene: TRBJ2-2; d_gene: -; CDR3aa: CASSQGGINTGELFF; CDR3nt: TGTGCCAGCAGCCAGGGGGGGATAAACACCGGGGAGCTGTTTTTT
v_gene: TRBV11-2; abundance: many; j_gene: TRBJ2-7; d_gene: TRBD2; CDR3aa: CASSLVRGLAEEQYF; CDR3nt: TGTGCCAGCAGCTTAGTCCGGGGACTAGCGGAAGAGCAGTACTTC
v_gene: TRBV11-2; abundance: many; j_gene: TRBJ1-3; d_gene: -; CDR3aa: CASSLGSVLSGNTIYF; CDR3nt: TGTGCCAGCAGCTTAGGGAGTGTTTTATCTGGAAACACCATATATTTT
v_gene: TRBV14; abundance: -; j_gene: TRBJ2-1; d_gene: TRBD2; CDR3aa: CASSSRGGFNEQFF; CDR3nt: TGTGCCAGCAGTTCGCGGGGGGGATTCAATGAGCAGTTCTTC
v_gene: TRBV14; abundance: few; j_gene: TRBJ1-1; d_gene: -; CDR3aa: CASSQESMNTEAFF; CDR3nt: TGTGCCAGCAGCCAAGAGTCCATGAACACTGAAGCTTTCTTT
v_gene: TRBV20-1; abundance: -; j_gene: TRBJ2-1; d_gene: TRBD2; CDR3aa: CSARSGEGYNEQFF; CDR3nt: TGCAGTGCTAGATCCGGGGAGGGATACAATGAGCAGTTCTTC
v_gene: TRBV3-1; abundance: many; j_gene: TRBJ2-1; d_gene: TRBD2; CDR3aa: CASSQGPGLAYNEQFF; CDR3nt: TGTGCCAGCAGCCAAGGCCCGGGACTAGCCTACAATGAGCAGTTCTTC
v_gene: TRBV20-1; abundance: many; j_gene: TRBJ1-1; d_gene: -; CDR3aa: CSARDGSETEAFF; CDR3nt: TGCAGTGCTAGAGATGGGTCGGAAACTGAAGCTTTCTTT
v_gene: TRBV19; abundance: -; j_gene: TRBJ2-6; d_gene: TRBD1; CDR3aa: CASSPRQGRANVLTF; CDR3nt: TGTGCCAGTAGTCCGCGACAGGGAAGGGCCAACGTCCTGACTTTC
v_gene: TRBV12-3/TRBV12-4; abundance: many; j_gene: TRBJ2-1; d_gene: -; CDR3aa: CASSPRLGGAYNEQFF; CDR3nt: TGTGCCAGCAGCCCTCGGTTGGGGGGCGCTTACAATGAGCAGTTCTTC
v_gene: TRBV6-2/TRBV6-3; abundance: few; j_gene: TRBJ2-7; d_gene: -; CDR3aa: CASSYLGITYEQYF; CDR3nt: TGTGCCAGCAGTTATTTAGGGATTACCTACGAGCAGTACTTC
v_gene: TRBV6-2/TRBV6-3; abundance: many; j_gene: TRBJ2-2; d_gene: TRBD2; CDR3aa: CASSSWTSGDTGELFF; CDR3nt: TGTGCCAGCAGTTCCTGGACTAGCGGGGACACCGGGGAGCTGTTTTTT
v_gene: TRBV6-2/TRBV6-3; abundance: few; j_gene: TRBJ2-1; d_gene: -; CDR3aa: CASSYLGRYNEQFF; CDR3nt: TGTGCCAGCAGTTACCTGGGCAGATACAATGAGCAGTTCTTC
v_gene: TRBV20-1; abundance: many; j_gene: TRBJ2-1; d_gene: TRBD1; CDR3aa: CSARGDRGLDNEQFF; CDR3nt: TGCAGTGCTAGAGGTGACAGGGGACTCGACAATGAGCAGTTCTTC
v_gene: TRBV6-1; abundance: few; j_gene: TRBJ2-1; d_gene: TRBD2; CDR3aa: CASRTSGGAGYNEQFF; CDR3nt: TGTGCCAGCAGGACTAGCGGGGGGGCCGGCTACAATGAGCAGTTCTTC
v_gene: TRBV5-6; abundance: few; j_gene: TRBJ2-6; d_gene: TRBD2; CDR3aa: CASSLLAGGIAGANVLTF; CDR3nt: TGTGCCAGCAGCTTACTAGCGGGGGGGATAGCTGGGGCCAACGTCCTGACTTTC
v_gene: TRBV20-1; abundance: many; j_gene: TRBJ2-7; d_gene: -; CDR3aa: CSASRDFTYEQYF; CDR3nt: TGCAGTGCTAGCAGGGACTTTACCTACGAGCAGTACTTC